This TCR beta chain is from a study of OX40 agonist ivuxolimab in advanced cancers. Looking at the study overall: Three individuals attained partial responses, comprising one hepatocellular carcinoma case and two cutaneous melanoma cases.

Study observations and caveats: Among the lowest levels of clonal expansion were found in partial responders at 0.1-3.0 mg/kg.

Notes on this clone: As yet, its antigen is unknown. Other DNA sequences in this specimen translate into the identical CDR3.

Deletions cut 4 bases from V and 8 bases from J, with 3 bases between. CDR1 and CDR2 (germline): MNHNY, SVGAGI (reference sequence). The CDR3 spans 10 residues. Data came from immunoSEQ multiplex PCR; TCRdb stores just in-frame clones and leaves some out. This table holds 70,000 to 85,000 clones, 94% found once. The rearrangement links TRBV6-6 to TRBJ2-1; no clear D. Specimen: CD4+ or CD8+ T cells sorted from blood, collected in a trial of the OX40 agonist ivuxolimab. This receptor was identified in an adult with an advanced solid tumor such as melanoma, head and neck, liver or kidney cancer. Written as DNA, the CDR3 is TGTGCCAGCAGTTCGTATGAGCAGTTCTTC. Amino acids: CASSSYEQFF.